This T cell receptor beta chain stems from a study of radiation and T cells in renal cell carcinoma. Study details: Nephrectomy followed 15 Gy stereotactic body radiation by 4 weeks. General study results and limits: Without pretreatment biopsies, baseline tumor clonotype presence was undetermined. In blood, top tumor clones expanded by 2 weeks, shrinking by 4.

On this clone: The antigen is not known.

Time point in this sample: baseline pretreatment blood. The treatment: 15 Gy SBRT to primary tumor, nephrectomy 4 weeks later. After SBRT, blood was collected at 2 and 4 weeks, plus baseline. V was clipped by 5 bases and J by 4 bases, with 12 bases between them. The germline V gene has CDR1 SGHTA and CDR2 FQGNSA. This CDR3 has 14 amino acids. Libraries were prepared by immunoSEQ multiplex PCR; TCRdb keeps only in-frame clonotypes and omits some of them. The profile shows about 91,000 clones, about 79% of them singletons. The sequences come from blood, collected from a patient whose treatment included radiotherapy and nephrectomy. This TCR came from a man in his 60s with renal cell carcinoma. The chain uses TRBV7-2 and TRBJ1-5; a possible D gene is TRBD1 (5 bases). The CDR3 reads CASSLQATNQPQHF. In DNA, the CDR3 is TGTGCCAGCAGCCTACAGGCGACTAATCAGCCCCAGCATTTT.